The source of this T cell receptor (beta chain) is a study of shared clonotypes between healthy human individuals. The method was immunoSEQ multiplex PCR; TCRdb's version includes in-frame clones alone and lacks a portion of them. The data hold under 650,000 clones, with 95% to 97% observed a single time. This clone has only one observation. Germline V gene lookup returns CDR1 ENHRY and CDR2 SYGVKD. The CDR3 is made up of 15 amino acids. V usage is TRBV10-3 and J usage is TRBJ2-5; D could derive from TRBD1 or TRBD2 (5 bases each). The J call may be mistaken, given a closer DNA end match to TRBJ2-7. The material sequenced was naive CD4+ T cells sorted from blood. Subset of the sample: CD45RA+ positively selected. The receptor was isolated from a woman in her twenties or thirties in good health. The CDR3 DNA reads as TGTGCCATCAGTGAGTCGGGGCTTCACGGGGTCGAGCAGTACTTC. The encoded protein is CAISESGLHGVEQYF.